This entry describes one T cell receptor beta chain. Random hexamers primed reverse transcription of about 0.5 to 1 ug RNA. MiXCR was run by TCRdb on the immunoSEQ multiplex PCR reads, yielding one entry per CDR3 protein. This table has 200,000 to 250,000 distinct CDR3 sequences, approximately 94% appearing once. This entry belongs to a study of CD8 T cells in Susac syndrome. V was pared by 5 bases and J by 4 bases, with 9 bases between. CDR3 length: 13 residues. Germline assignment: CDR1 SGHTA and CDR2 FQGNSA. The material sequenced was CD4+ T cells from PBMCs. The clonotype comes from a human donor with Susac syndrome. The V call is TRBV7-2, the J call TRBJ1-3; D call uncertain. CDR3 amino acids: CASSRTQGNTIYF. CDR3 in DNA: TGTGCCAGCAGCCGAACTCAGGGAAACACCATATATTTT.